This entry is about one T cell receptor beta chain. Antigen unknown. Both 60 Vbeta primers and 13 Jbeta primers went into the PCR. Profiled with immunoSEQ multiplex PCR; TCRdb holds only in-frame clones, not every one. The sample carries roughly 120,000 clones, under 80% recorded once. This specimen belongs to a study of cytomegalovirus exposure and HLA in healthy donors. Study at large: Caucasian-associated ancestry cluster membership applied to over 80% of around 400 genotyped donors.

General study points: Differences between HLA loci emerged in a later analysis of TCR association rates, with DRB1 most and HLA-C fewest. The CMV antigen specificity of a few CMV-associated chains was confirmed through in vitro analysis.

Those who donated were healthy bone marrow donors. Trimming cost V 4 bases and J 0 bases, with 13 bases left between them. The length of the CDR3 is 15 residues. Per the germline V gene, CDR1 is SGHNT and CDR2 is YYREEE (reference sequence). The clonotype comes from a woman between 50 and 59 years old in good health and CMV-seropositive. The chain carries TRBV5-4 and TRBJ2-5; perhaps TRBD2 as D (6 bases). Sequenced: PBMCs. This CDR3 reads CASSPGLGYQETQYF. CDR3 coding DNA: TGTGCCAGCAGCCCGGGACTTGGGTACCAAGAGACCCAGTACTTC.